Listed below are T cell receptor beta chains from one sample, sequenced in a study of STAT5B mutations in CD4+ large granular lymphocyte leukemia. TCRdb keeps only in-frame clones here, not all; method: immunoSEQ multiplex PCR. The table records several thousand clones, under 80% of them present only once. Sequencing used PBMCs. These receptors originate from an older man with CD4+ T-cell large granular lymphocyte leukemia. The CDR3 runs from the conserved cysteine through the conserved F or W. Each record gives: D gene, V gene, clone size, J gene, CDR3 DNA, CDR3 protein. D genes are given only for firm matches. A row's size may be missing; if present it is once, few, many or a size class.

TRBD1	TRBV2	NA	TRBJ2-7	TGTGCCAGCAGTGCCTGGACAGGGGGCTACGAGCAGTACTTC	CASSAWTGGYEQYF
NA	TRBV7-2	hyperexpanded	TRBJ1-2	TGTGCCAGCAGCTTAGCAAGGAACCGCGGGCTAGACTATGGCTACACCTTC	CASSLARNRGLDYGYTF
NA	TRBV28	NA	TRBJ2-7	TGTGCCAGCACCTTATCAAGGGAAGGGGAGCAGTACTTC	CASTLSREGEQYF
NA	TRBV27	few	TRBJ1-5	TGTGCCAGCAGTCTAGGTGAAGAACAGCCCCAGCATTTT	CASSLGEEQPQHF
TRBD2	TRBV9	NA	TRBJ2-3	TGTGCCAGCAGCGCGAGCGGGGGGGCCTTCGGGACAGATACGCAGTATTTT	CASSASGGAFGTDTQYF
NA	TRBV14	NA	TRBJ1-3	TGTGCCAGCAGCCTCCTGACATCGGGAAACACCATATATTTT	CASSLLTSGNTIYF
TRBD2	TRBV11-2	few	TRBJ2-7	TGTGCCAGCAGCTTAAGGCCTAGCGGGTTAAGCTACGAGCAGTACTTC	CASSLRPSGLSYEQYF
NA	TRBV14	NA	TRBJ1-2	TGTGCCAGCAGCCAAGTAGGGATCTATGGCTACACCTTC	CASSQVGIYGYTF
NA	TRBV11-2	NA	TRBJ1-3	TGTGCCAGCAGCTTATTTAGAGGTTCTGGAAACACCATATATTTT	CASSLFRGSGNTIYF
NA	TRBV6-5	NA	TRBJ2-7	TGTGCCAGCAGTTACGGGCGGAGCTCCTACGAGCAGTACTTC	CASSYGRSSYEQYF
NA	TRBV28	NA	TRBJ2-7	TGTGCCAGCAGCCTGACTTACTCCTACGAGCAGTACTTC	CASSLTYSYEQYF
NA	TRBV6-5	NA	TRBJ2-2	TGTGCCAGCAGATCGGGACAGAACACCGGGGAGCTGTTTTTT	CASRSGQNTGELFF
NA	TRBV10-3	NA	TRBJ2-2	TGTGCCATCAGTGGAAGGGGGGACACCGGGGAGCTGTTTTTT	CAISGRGDTGELFF
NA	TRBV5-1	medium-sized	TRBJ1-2	TGCGCCAGCAGGAGAGAGGGGAACTATGGCTACACCTTC	CASRREGNYGYTF
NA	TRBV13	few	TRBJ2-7	TGTGCCAGCAGCTTCAACCTGGACCGCGGCTCCTACGAGCAGTACTTC	CASSFNLDRGSYEQYF
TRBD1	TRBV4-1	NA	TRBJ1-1	TGCGCCAGCAGCCTACATAGGACAGGGAACACTGAAGCTTTCTTT	CASSLHRTGNTEAFF
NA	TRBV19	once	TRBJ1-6	TGTGCCAGTAGTACAGGGTCAGGGCACTATAATTCACCCCTCCACTTT	CASSTGSGHYNSPLHF
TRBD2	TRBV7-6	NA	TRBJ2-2	TGTGCCAGCAGCTCACCGGGGGGAGACACCGGGGAGCTGTTTTTT	CASSSPGGDTGELFF
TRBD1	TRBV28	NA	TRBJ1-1	TGTGCCAGCAGTTTCCGGACAGGGTTGTCTGAAGCTTTCTTT	CASSFRTGLSEAFF
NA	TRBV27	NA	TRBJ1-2	TGTGCCAGCAGTTCATCAGGCGGTGTCCGGTTAGCTAACTATGGCTACACCTTC	CASSSSGGVRLANYGYTF
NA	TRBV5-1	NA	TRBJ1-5	TGCGCCAGCAGCTTGGGCGAGGAGGCTACTCAGCCCCAGCATTTT	CASSLGEEATQPQHF
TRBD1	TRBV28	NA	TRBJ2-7	TGTGCCAGCAGTTACAGGGGGGACTACGAGCAGTACTTC	CASSYRGDYEQYF
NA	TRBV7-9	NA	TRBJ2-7	TGTGCCAGCAGCCAAGGAGGAGTCTACGAGCAGTACTTC	CASSQGGVYEQYF
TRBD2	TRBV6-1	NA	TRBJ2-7	TGTGCCAGCAGTGAATGGGAGACTAGCGGGGGGTACGAGCAGTACTTC	CASSEWETSGGYEQYF
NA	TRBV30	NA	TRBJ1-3	TGTGCCTGCTTTACACCCCGAAACACCATATATTTT	CACFTPRNTIYF
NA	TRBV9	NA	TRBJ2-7	TGTGCCAGCAGCGTAGAAGAGGGCTACGAGCAGTACTTC	CASSVEEGYEQYF
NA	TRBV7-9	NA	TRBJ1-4	TGTGCCAGCAGCCCCCCGTTGACAGGTCGCGAAAAACTGTTTTTT	CASSPPLTGREKLFF
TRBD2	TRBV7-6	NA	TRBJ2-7	TGTGCCAGCAGCCCCTCCGCTAGCGGATCCTACGAGCAGTACTTC	CASSPSASGSYEQYF
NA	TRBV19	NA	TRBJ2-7	TGTGCCAGTAGTATCTTTCATACTAGAGCCTACGAGCAGTACTTC	CASSIFHTRAYEQYF
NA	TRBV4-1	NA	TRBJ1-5	TGCGCCAGCAGCCAGGAAGACAGCCAGCCCCAGCATTTT	CASSQEDSQPQHF
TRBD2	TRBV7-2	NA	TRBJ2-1	TGTGCCAGCAGCTATCTAATAGCGGGGGGGAACAGCATGGACCAGTTCTTC	CASSYLIAGGNSMDQFF